This TCR beta chain was captured in a study of T cells after yellow fever vaccination. V was shortened by 0 bases and J by 3 bases, with 17 bases between the two germline ends. CDR1 is LGHNA and CDR2 is YNFKEQ in the germline V gene. CDR3 length equals 18 residues. 5'RACE template switching generated TCR cDNA, adding a universal primer site and UMIs. TCRdb re-called the 5' RACE reads through MiXCR, storing one row per CDR3 protein. The profile shows under 400,000 distinct CDR3 sequences, 11% of them singletons. This clonotype has only a few counts. The TCR sequence derives from a man between 18 and 35 years old who received the YFV17D yellow fever vaccine. The sequences come from PBMCs, collected on the day of the first yellow fever vaccination. The V and J genes are TRBV4-2 and TRBJ2-2; D is tentatively TRBD1 or TRBD2 (5 bases each). DNA of the CDR3: TGTGCCAGCAGCCAAGATAAGATAAGCCGGGGCGACACCGGGGAGCTGTTTTTT. This codes for CASSQDKISRGDTGELFF.